The TCR beta chain described here comes from a study of CD8 T cells in ankylosing spondylitis. Study-wide points: A motif of 7 to 9 highly homologous TCR beta variants was seen as apparently characteristic of ankylosing spondylitis blood.

This clonotype occurred many times. Its specificity is unknown. TCRdb fed the 5' RACE reads into MiXCR, producing one record per CDR3 protein. Altogether about 800,000 distinct CDR3 sequences are present, approximately 12% being singletons, with the ten largest covering roughly 0.51%. The germline CDR1 and CDR2 sequences are DFQATT and SNEGSKA (reference sequence). This CDR3 contains 13 residues. V shed 6 bases, J shed 7 bases, and the junction held 9 bases outside the gene matches. The source of this sequence is a male donor with ankylosing spondylitis. The V gene is TRBV20-1, the J gene TRBJ1-2; TRBD1 agrees at 9 bases. Sequencing was done on a sample of blood, either unsorted or a sorted T cell fraction (not recorded which). The CDR3 DNA sequence: TGCAGTGCAACCGGGACAGGGAATCTTGGCTACACCTTC. Protein sequence: CSATGTGNLGYTF.